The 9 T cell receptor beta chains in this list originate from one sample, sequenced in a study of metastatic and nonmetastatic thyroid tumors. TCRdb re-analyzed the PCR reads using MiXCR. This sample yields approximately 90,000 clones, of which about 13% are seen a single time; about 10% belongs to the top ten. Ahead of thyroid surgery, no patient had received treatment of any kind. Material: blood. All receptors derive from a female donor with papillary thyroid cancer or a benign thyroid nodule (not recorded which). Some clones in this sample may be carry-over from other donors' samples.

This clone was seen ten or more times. CDR3: CASSEITSGYNEQFF. The CDR3, as DNA: TGTGCCAGCAGTGAAATCACTAGCGGGTACAATGAGCAGTTCTTC. The V call is TRBV2, the J call TRBJ2-1, with TRBD2 matching over 9 bases. CDR3 length: 15 residues. The germline V gene has CDR1 SNHLY and CDR2 FYNNEI. Losses at the gene ends were 2 bases for V and 4 bases for J; bases not matched to a gene: 3.

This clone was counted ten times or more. The DNA of the CDR3 is TGTGCCAGCAGTTTAGCCGATCGGGACAATGAGCAGTTCTTC. This sequence encodes CASSLADRDNEQFF. This sequence joins TRBV28 and TRBJ2-1, with no clear D. Germline values: CDR1 MDHEN, CDR2 SYDVKM. CDR3 length: 14 amino acids. V was trimmed by 2 bases and J by 5 bases, leaving 10 bases between them.

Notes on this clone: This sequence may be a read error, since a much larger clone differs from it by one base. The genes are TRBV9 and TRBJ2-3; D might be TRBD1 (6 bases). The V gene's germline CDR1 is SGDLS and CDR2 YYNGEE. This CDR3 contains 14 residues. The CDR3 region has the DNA TGTGCCATCAGCGCAGGGGTACACACAGATACGCAGTATTTT. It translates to CAISAGVHTDTQYF.

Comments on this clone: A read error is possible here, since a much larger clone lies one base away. CDR3 DNA sequence: TGTGCCAGCAGCGTGGTTCAGGGGTGGAGTGAGCAGTTCTTC. As protein: CASSVVQGWSEQFF. V gene TRBV9 combines with J gene TRBJ2-1; maybe TRBD1 (6 bases). Germline V gene data show CDR1 as SGDLS and CDR2 as YYNGEE. V dropped 2 bases and J dropped 9 bases, with 15 bases sitting between them. The CDR3 is made up of 14 amino acids.

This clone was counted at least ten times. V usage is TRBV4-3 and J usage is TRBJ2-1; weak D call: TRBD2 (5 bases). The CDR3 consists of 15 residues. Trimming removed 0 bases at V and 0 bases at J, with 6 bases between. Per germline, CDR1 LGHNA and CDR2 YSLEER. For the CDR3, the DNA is TGCGCCAGCAGCCAAGAGGGGAGCTCCTACAATGAGCAGTTCTTC. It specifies CASSQEGSSYNEQFF.

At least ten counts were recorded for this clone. The CDR3 reads CAWSVLVGTEAFF. The CDR3 region has the DNA TGTGCCTGGAGTGTTCTGGTGGGCACTGAAGCTTTCTTT. This chain joins TRBV30 and TRBJ1-1; D remains unclear. The length of the CDR3 is 13 residues. The V gene lost 0 bases and the J gene lost 4 bases, with 9 bases spanning the gap. Per germline, CDR1 GTSNPN and CDR2 SVGIG (reference sequence).

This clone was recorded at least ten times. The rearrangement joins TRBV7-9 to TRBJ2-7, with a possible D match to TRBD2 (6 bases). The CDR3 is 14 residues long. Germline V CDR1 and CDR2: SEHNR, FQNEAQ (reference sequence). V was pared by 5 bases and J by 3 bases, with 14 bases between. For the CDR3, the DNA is TGTGCCAGCAGCGGAGGGTCGGGGGTCTACGAGCAGTACTTC. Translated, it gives CASSGGSGVYEQYF. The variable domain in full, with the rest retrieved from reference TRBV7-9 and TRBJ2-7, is DTGVSQNPRHKITKRGQNVTFRCDPISEHNRLYWYRQTLGQGPEFLTYFQNEAQLEKSRLLSDRFSAERPKGSFSTLEIQRTEQGDSAMYLCASSGGSGVYEQYFGPGTRLTVT.

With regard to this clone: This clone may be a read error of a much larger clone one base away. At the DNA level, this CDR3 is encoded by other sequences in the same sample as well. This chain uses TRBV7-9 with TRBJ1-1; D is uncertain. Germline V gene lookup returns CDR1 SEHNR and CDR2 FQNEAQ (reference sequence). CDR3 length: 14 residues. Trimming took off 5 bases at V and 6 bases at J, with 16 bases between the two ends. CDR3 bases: TGTGCCAGCAGCCTCTCCGGACGTACCGCTGAAGCTTTCTTT. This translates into CASSLSGRTAEAFF.

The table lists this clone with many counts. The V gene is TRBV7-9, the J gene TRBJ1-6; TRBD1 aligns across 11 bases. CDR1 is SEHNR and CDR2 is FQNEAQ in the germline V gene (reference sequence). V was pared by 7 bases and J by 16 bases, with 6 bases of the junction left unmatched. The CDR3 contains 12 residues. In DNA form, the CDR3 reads TGTGCCAGCAACCCGGGACAGGGGGTTCTCCACTTT. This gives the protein CASNPGQGVLHF.